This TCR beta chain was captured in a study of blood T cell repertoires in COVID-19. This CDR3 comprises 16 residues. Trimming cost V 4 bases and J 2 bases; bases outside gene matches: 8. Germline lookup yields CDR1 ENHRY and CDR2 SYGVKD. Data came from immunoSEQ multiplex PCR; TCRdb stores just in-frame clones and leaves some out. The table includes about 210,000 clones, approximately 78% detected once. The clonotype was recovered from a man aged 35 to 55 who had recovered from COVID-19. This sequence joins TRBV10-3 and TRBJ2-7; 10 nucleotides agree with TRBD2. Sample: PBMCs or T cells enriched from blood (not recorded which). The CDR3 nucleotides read TGTGCCATCAGTGGGAGACCTAGCGGGGGAGCCTACGAGCAGTACTTC. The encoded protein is CAISGRPSGGAYEQYF.